This entry lists 32 T cell receptor beta chains sequenced from one sample in a study of T cells in Graves' hyperthyroidism and ophthalmopathy. The source material, RNA transcripts, was used to amplify TCR beta CDR3 regions. A first-round RT-PCR of the TCR CDR3 used the HTBI primer set. MiXCR, applied by TCRdb to the multiplex PCR reads, yields one record per CDR3 protein. The sample shows approximately 600,000 distinct CDR3 sequences, more than 20% of them seen only once. The sample taken for sequencing was blood. All receptors derive from a man younger than 45 with Graves' ophthalmopathy.

This clonotype appeared many times. The chain has TRBV20-1 and TRBJ2-7; D is possibly TRBD1 (6 bases). Germline CDR1 reads DFQATT; CDR2 reads SNEGSKA (reference sequence). This CDR3 region has 13 residues. V was pared by 6 bases and J by 0 bases, with 12 bases between. The CDR3 region is CSAEEDSSYEQYF. CDR3 DNA: TGCAGTGCCGAGGAGGACAGCTCCTACGAGCAGTACTTC.

About this clonotype itself: The germline gene is not matched at one end of the junction; a read error may be the cause. The chain combines TRBV19 with TRBJ1-1, with D unresolved. The CDR3 contains 13 residues. Germline values: CDR1 LNHDA, CDR2 SQIVND (reference sequence). In nucleotides, the CDR3 is TGTGCCAGTAGTATCCCCAGGAACACTGAGGCTTTCTTT. This sequence encodes CASSIPRNTEAFF.

This clonotype was counted at least ten times. The V call is TRBV28, the J call TRBJ1-2, with TRBD1 matching over 8 bases. V shed 2 bases and J 7 bases; nucleotides not matched to a gene: 15. The CDR3 contains 17 residues. In germline, CDR1 is MDHEN, CDR2 SYDVKM. CDR3 coding DNA: TGTGCCAGCAGTTTAAGTGGACAGGGTAGTCGGTGGTCTGGCTACACCTTC. Its translation is CASSLSGQGSRWSGYTF.

This clonotype has a count of ten or more. The V and J genes are TRBV20-1 and TRBJ1-2; D call uncertain. The CDR3 loop spans 11 amino acids. Per germline, CDR1 DFQATT and CDR2 SNEGSKA (reference sequence). V was trimmed by 4 bases and J by 2 bases, leaving 5 bases between them. The chain's CDR3 is CSAIENYGYTF. DNA of the CDR3: TGCAGTGCTATAGAGAACTATGGCTACACCTTC.

J is TRBJ1-6 and V is TRBV28; no clear D gene. The CDR3 contains 14 residues. Germline values: CDR1 MDHEN, CDR2 SYDVKM. Trimming cost V 1 base and J 5 bases, with 6 bases left between them. As DNA, the CDR3 is TGTGCCAGCAGTTTATTAGAGGATAATTCACCCCTCCACTTT. It encodes CASSLLEDNSPLHF.

This clonotype was picked up many times. This sequence joins TRBV11-2 and TRBJ2-3, with D perhaps TRBD1 (5 bases). CDR3 length: 13 residues. V was trimmed by 5 bases and J by 10 bases, leaving 16 bases between them. Germline assignment: CDR1 SGHAT and CDR2 FQNNGV. The CDR3 here is CASSRGPTEAQYF. In DNA, the CDR3 is TGTGCCAGCAGCCGTGGGCCGACAGAGGCGCAGTATTTT. The full variable domain, its missing parts supplied by reference TRBV11-2 and TRBJ2-3, is EAGVAQSPRYKIIEKRQSVAFWCNPISGHATLYWYQQILGQGPKLLIQFQNNGVVDDSQLPKDRFSAERLKGVDSTLKIQPAKLEDSAVYLCASSRGPTEAQYFGPGTRLTVL.

This clonotype occurred many times. The V gene is TRBV2, the J gene TRBJ2-3; 7 bases match TRBD2. The germline V gene encodes CDR1 SNHLY and CDR2 FYNNEI. The CDR3 is 16 residues long. The V and J ends lost 1 base and 4 bases, in that order; junction bases with no gene match: 8. Here the CDR3 reads CASSEEGGSGADTQYF. CDR3 DNA: TGTGCCAGCAGTGAAGAGGGCGGGAGTGGAGCAGATACGCAGTATTTT.

The chain recombines TRBV5-1 with TRBJ2-2; perhaps TRBD1 as D (6 bases). The CDR3 spans 15 residues. From germline, CDR1 is SGHRS and CDR2 YFSETQ. Trimming shortened V by 4 bases and J by 2 bases, and 12 bases separated the two germline ends. The CDR3 nucleotides are TGCGCCAGCAGCCCCGACAGGACAAACACCGGGGAGCTGTTTTTT. Its translation is CASSPDRTNTGELFF.

There are a few counts of this clonotype. The rearrangement uses TRBV6-2 or TRBV6-3 and TRBJ2-7; D may correspond to TRBD1 or TRBD2 (5 bases each). Trimming removed 5 bases at V and 0 bases at J, with 17 bases between. The CDR3 is made up of 16 amino acids. Germline V CDR1 and CDR2: MNHEY, SVGEGT. In nucleotides, the CDR3 is TGTGCCAGCAGTACCACGAGGGGCCTGAGCTCCTACGAGCAGTACTTC. Protein product: CASSTTRGLSSYEQYF.

This clonotype was counted only a few times. This chain uses TRBV11-2 with TRBJ2-1; D not certain. Germline V CDR1 and CDR2: SGHAT, FQNNGV. The V end lost 3 bases, the J end lost 6 bases, and 9 bases lay between the germline ends. The CDR3 has 13 amino acids. CDR3 bases: TGTGCCAGCAGCTTTCTAGTTATCAATGAGCAGTTCTTC. Translated: CASSFLVINEQFF. The variable domain in full, with the rest retrieved from reference TRBV11-2 and TRBJ2-1, is EAGVAQSPRYKIIEKRQSVAFWCNPISGHATLYWYQQILGQGPKLLIQFQNNGVVDDSQLPKDRFSAERLKGVDSTLKIQPAKLEDSAVYLCASSFLVINEQFFGPGTRLTVL.

This clonotype was observed a few times. The chain carries TRBV7-9 and TRBJ1-2, with 7 bases identical to TRBD1. Germline V gene data show CDR1 as SEHNR and CDR2 as FQNEAQ (reference sequence). This CDR3 is 14 amino acids long. V trimming: 5 bases; J trimming: 3 bases; junction bases outside the gene matches: 6. CDR3 in DNA: TGTGCCAGCAGCCGGGACAGCACCGACTATGGCTACACCTTC. This gives the protein CASSRDSTDYGYTF. The full variable domain, completed using reference TRBV7-9 and TRBJ1-2, is DTGVSQNPRHKITKRGQNVTFRCDPISEHNRLYWYRQTLGQGPEFLTYFQNEAQLEKSRLLSDRFSAERPKGSFSTLEIQRTEQGDSAMYLCASSRDSTDYGYTFGSGTRLTVV.

In this sample, this clonotype turned up many times. The chain has TRBV7-2 and TRBJ2-1; 11 bases map to TRBD2. This CDR3 is 14 amino acids long. Germline CDR1 and CDR2: SGHTA and FQGNSA. Unmatched junction bases numbered 3, after V lost 4 bases and J lost 7 bases. CDR3 region: CASSSLAGVNEQFF. As DNA, the CDR3 is TGTGCCAGCAGCTCACTAGCGGGAGTGAATGAGCAGTTCTTC.

This clonotype was detected a few times. This chain uses TRBV7-9 with TRBJ2-5, with TRBD2 matching over 10 bases. This CDR3 region has 13 residues. The junction had 6 bases not matched to a gene; V was cut back by 10 bases and J by 4 bases. Germline-derived CDR1 and CDR2 are SEHNR and FQNEAQ (reference sequence). The DNA for the CDR3 is TGTGCCACCCTAGCGGGAGAAGCAGAGACCCAGTACTTC. Translated: CATLAGEAETQYF.

To note about this clonotype: Mismatch with germline at one junction end may stem from a read error. The chain combines TRBV5-1 with TRBJ2-3; 8 bases map to TRBD2. There are 16 residues in the CDR3. CDR1 is SGHRS, CDR2 YFSETQ, per germline. In DNA, the CDR3 is TGCGCCAGCAGTCCCCCACGGAGCGGGAGCACAGATACGCGGTATTTT. Amino acids: CASSPPRSGSTDTRYF.

This clonotype was seen only a few times. The genes are TRBV20-1 and TRBJ2-7, with 7 bases fitting TRBD2. CDR3 length: 11 amino acids. Germline CDR1 DFQATT, CDR2 SNEGSKA (reference sequence). V trimming: 6 bases; J trimming: 6 bases; junction bases outside the gene matches: 5. CDR3 loop: CSAVSGTEQYF. CDR3 nucleotide sequence: TGCAGTGCCGTCAGCGGGACCGAGCAGTACTTC.

The chain uses TRBV6-1 and TRBJ2-1, with 14 positions matching TRBD2. Germline assignment: CDR1 MNHNS and CDR2 SASEGT. This CDR3 spans 18 amino acids. V lost 11 bases to trimming and J lost 0 bases; unmatched junction nucleotides: 12. In nucleotides, the CDR3 is TGTGCCTGCTCGGGACTAGCGGGAGTCAGAAACTCCTACAATGAGCAGTTCTTC. This translates into CACSGLAGVRNSYNEQFF.

This clonotype turned up a few times. The rearrangement uses TRBV2 and TRBJ1-1, with a tentative D call TRBD1 (5 bases). The CDR3 extends over 17 amino acids. Germline lookup yields CDR1 SNHLY and CDR2 FYNNEI. Trimming took off 4 bases at V and 0 bases at J, with 18 bases between the two ends. CDR3 protein: CASSGGTSGRMNTEAFF. The CDR3 bases are TGTGCCAGCAGTGGGGGAACTTCGGGACGAATGAACACTGAAGCTTTCTTT.

This clonotype was seen a handful of times. The chain employs TRBV6-2 or TRBV6-3 and TRBJ2-1, with 10 bases aligning to TRBD1. The CDR3 spans 15 residues. Germline lookup yields CDR1 MNHEY and CDR2 SVGEGT. Germline trimming cut 6 bases from V and 13 bases from J; bases unmatched to any gene: 15. The CDR3 DNA is TGTGCCAGCAGCCTTCGGGGACAGGGGATATCTCCACAGTTCTTC. This codes for CASSLRGQGISPQFF.

This chain links TRBV28 with TRBJ2-5; TRBD1 or TRBD2 may be the D gene (5 bases each). V lost 5 bases and J lost 10, with 11 bases in between. Per the germline V gene, CDR1 is MDHEN and CDR2 is SYDVKM. The CDR3 has 11 residues. CDR3 sequence reads: CASSLLGGQYF. The CDR3 nucleotides read TGTGCCAGCAGTCTCCTTGGGGGCCAGTACTTC.

This chain uses TRBV6-2 or TRBV6-3 with TRBJ2-3; 12 bases fit TRBD2. V gave up 7 bases and J gave up 6 bases; unmatched junction bases: 17. Germline CDR1 reads MNHEY; CDR2 reads SVGEGT. This CDR3 has 18 amino acids. CDR3 sequence (DNA): TGTGCCAGCACCCACCAGCTAGCGGGAGGGAGTCTTAGGGATACGCAGTATTTT. Its translation: CASTHQLAGGSLRDTQYF.

In its sample, this clonotype was seen many times. The chain combines TRBV3-1 with TRBJ2-1, with a weak D call TRBD1 (6 bases). Germline-derived CDR1 and CDR2 are LGHDT and YNNKEL (reference sequence). The V gene lost 5 bases and the J gene lost 2 bases, with 10 bases spanning the gap. CDR3 length equals 14 residues. CDR3 DNA sequence: TGTGCCAGCAGCGGGGGCGTACCCTACAATGAGCAGTTCTTC. It translates to CASSGGVPYNEQFF.

The rearrangement uses TRBV9 and TRBJ1-3, with TRBD1 matching over 7 bases. The germline gives CDR1 SGDLS, CDR2 YYNGEE. V trimming: 4 bases; J trimming: 0 bases; junction bases outside the gene matches: 4. The CDR3 runs 15 residues. The CDR3 nucleotides read TGTGCCAGCAGCCCGACAGGGCGCTCTGGAAACACCATATATTTT. It yields the protein CASSPTGRSGNTIYF.

This clonotype appeared a few times. V usage is TRBV6-1 and J usage is TRBJ2-2; D is uncertain. There are 13 residues in the CDR3. V gave up 6 bases and J gave up 7 bases, with 12 bases separating them. Germline CDR1 and CDR2: MNHNS and SASEGT. The CDR3 DNA is TGTGCCAGCAGGACGACGACGGGCGGGGAGCTGTTTTTT. Amino acids: CASRTTTGGELFF.

This clonotype turned up a few times. The chain employs TRBV5-1 and TRBJ2-1; 8 positions match TRBD2. The CDR3 loop spans 16 amino acids. Losses at the gene ends were 4 bases for V and 3 bases for J; bases not matched to a gene: 9. Germline V gene sequence: CDR1 SGHRS, CDR2 YFSETQ. The DNA for the CDR3 is TGCGCCAGCAGCCCCTCGGGGGGGCGTATCTACAATGAGCAGTTCTTC. It encodes CASSPSGGRIYNEQFF.

The chain is built from TRBV27 and TRBJ1-5; maybe TRBD1 (5 bases). CDR1 and CDR2 from the germline V gene are MNHEY and SMNVEV (reference sequence). The CDR3 spans 14 residues. The ends were cut back, 5 bases at V and 8 bases at J, with 16 bases in the middle. The CDR3 protein is CASSRAPGRKPQHF. CDR3 coding DNA: TGTGCCAGCAGTAGGGCACCGGGACGGAAGCCCCAGCATTTT.

This clonotype was counted only a few times. Here the CDR3 DNA reads TGTGCCAGCAGCCCGGGGGGTATGTCCTACAATGAGCAGTTCTTC. Translated: CASSPGGMSYNEQFF. This chain uses TRBV9 with TRBJ2-1; 7 bases match TRBD2. This CDR3 has 15 residues. The trim removed 4 bases at V and 1 base at J, leaving 5 bases unmatched. The germline V gene has CDR1 SGDLS and CDR2 YYNGEE.

The chain is built from TRBV10-3 and TRBJ2-1; D is perhaps TRBD2 (6 bases). Between the trimmed V and J ends, which lost 8 bases and 10 bases, there was a span of 18 bases. CDR1 ENHRY and CDR2 SYGVKD come from the germline V gene. The CDR3 loop spans 13 amino acids. As DNA, the CDR3 is TGTGCCATCGCCCCGGGATCGGGGAGGGAGCAGTTCTTC. Protein product: CAIAPGSGREQFF.

This clonotype was seen more than once but under ten times. The V and J genes are TRBV20-1 and TRBJ1-4; 9 bases agree with TRBD1. The CDR3 contains 16 residues. Germline V gene sequence: CDR1 DFQATT, CDR2 SNEGSKA (reference sequence). The junction had 7 bases not matched to a gene; V was cut back by 3 bases and J by 2 bases. CDR3 residues: CSARTGGLTTNEKLFF. The CDR3, as DNA: TGCAGTGCTAGGACAGGGGGATTAACGACTAATGAAAAACTGTTTTTT.

With regard to this clonotype: This sequence may be a read error, since a much larger clone differs from it by one base. The chain links TRBV11-2 to TRBJ2-2, with D uncertain. The CDR3 spans 17 residues. Germline CDR1 is SGHAT and CDR2 is FQNNGV. CDR3 sequence: CAGSPFRGEGLTGELFF. CDR3 nucleotide sequence: TGTGCCGGCAGCCCCTTCCGCGGCGAAGGTCTCACCGGGGAGCTGTTTTTT.

This clonotype was observed a few times. The gene calls are TRBV6-1 and TRBJ1-2, with D uncertain. With 0 bases removed from V and 0 bases from J, the gap between germline ends came to 14 bases. The length of the CDR3 is 17 residues. Germline CDR1 and CDR2: MNHNS and SASEGT. This CDR3 is CASSEARAGSPNYGYTF. Here the CDR3 DNA reads TGTGCCAGCAGTGAAGCGCGGGCAGGCTCCCCTAACTATGGCTACACCTTC.

This rearrangement joins TRBV6-1 to TRBJ2-4; 7 bases match TRBD1. The CDR3 runs to 18 residues. V shed 3 bases and J 0 bases; nucleotides not matched to a gene: 11. Germline lookup yields CDR1 MNHNS and CDR2 SASEGT. This chain's CDR3 is CASSEPLGTVLAKNIQYF. CDR3 sequence (DNA): TGTGCCAGCAGTGAGCCACTTGGGACAGTCCTAGCCAAAAACATTCAGTACTTC.

This clonotype has only a few counts. J is TRBJ2-2 and V is TRBV5-1, with D hard to call. Germline CDR1 SGHRS, CDR2 YFSETQ. This CDR3 spans 13 amino acids. V was trimmed by 4 bases and J by 3 bases, leaving 7 bases between them. Written as DNA, the CDR3 is TGCGCCAGCAGCGCCGATCACACCGGGGAGCTGTTTTTT. Protein: CASSADHTGELFF. Drawing the rest from reference TRBV5-1 and TRBJ2-2, the complete variable domain is KAGVTQTPRYLIKTRGQQVTLSCSPISGHRSVSWYQQTPGQGLQFLFEYFSETQRNKGNFPGRFSGRQFSNSRSEMNVSTLELGDSALYLCASSADHTGELFFGEGSRLTVL.